This T cell receptor beta chain was sequenced for a study of T-cell memory formation after mild COVID-19. The germline CDR1 and CDR2 sequences are DFQATT and SNEGSKA (reference sequence). The CDR3 has 15 amino acids. After removal of 0 bases from V and 4 bases from J, the junction contained 5 bases not matched to a gene. This clonotype has at least ten counts. One entry per CDR3 protein results from TCRdb running MiXCR on the 5' RACE reads. Here the sample spans some 30,000 distinct CDR3 sequences, 7.4% being singletons. The receptor's source is an adult woman who had mild COVID-19 (a few samples of this study predate the infection). Cell type and time point are not known. The sequencing sample was made of PBMCs or a T cell subset sorted from them (not recorded which). The chain employs TRBV20-1 and TRBJ2-1; TRBD2 matches at 8 bases. The CDR3 sequence is CSARDAGLEYNEQFF. Here the CDR3 DNA reads TGCAGTGCTAGAGACGCGGGACTAGAGTACAATGAGCAGTTCTTC.